This T cell receptor (beta chain) was obtained from a study of OX40 agonist ivuxolimab in advanced cancers. Some clones are missing from TCRdb's copy, which holds only in-frame ones; the method was immunoSEQ multiplex PCR. The sample carries about 43,000 clones, around 87% recorded once. This CDR3 is 15 amino acids long. J was trimmed by 3 bases and V by 3 bases; bases with no gene match: 7. Germline assignment: CDR1 SGDLS and CDR2 YYNGEE. The source material was CD4+ or CD8+ T cells sorted from blood, sampled in a trial of the OX40 agonist ivuxolimab. The chain couples TRBV9 to TRBJ1-2; 8 nucleotides agree with TRBD1. The TCR originated in an adult with an advanced solid tumor such as melanoma, head and neck, liver or kidney cancer. Here the CDR3 DNA reads TGTGCCAGCAGCGCGACAGGGGAAGTATACTATGGCTACACCTTC. Protein product: CASSATGEVYYGYTF.